The present T cell receptor (beta chain) was sequenced within a study of blood T cell repertoires in COVID-19. Study details: Researchers got acute and convalescent COVID-19 samples from the United States, Italy and Spain. The analysed material was cDNA or gDNA that came from T cells, B-cell-depleted T cells, or PBMCs.

Germline CDR1 reads MNHEY; CDR2 reads SVGAGI. This CDR3 comprises 14 residues. The V gene lost 2 bases and the J gene lost 0 bases, with 8 bases spanning the gap. Study processing details: Quantification of nucleated cells was approximated via reference gene primer amplification. Clones were read by immunoSEQ multiplex PCR, and TCRdb kept only the in-frame ones, dropping some. V and J calls and clone size are those listed in that table; D and trimming were worked out from the DNA. The sample lists about 94,000 clones, around three quarters occurring once. The sample comprised peripheral blood. The rearrangement joins TRBV6-5 to TRBJ2-7; D possibly corresponds to TRBD2 (5 bases). The sequence was collected from a woman older than 75 with acute or convalescent COVID-19. For the CDR3, the DNA is TGTGCCAGCAGTTACCGTGAGGGCTCCTACGAGCAGTACTTC. It is translated as CASSYREGSYEQYF.